These 18 T cell receptor beta chains were all obtained from the same sample, sequenced in a study of blood T cells in healthy people across ages. Sample-barcoded 5' priming and a J-beta primer mix drove a second PCR of roughly 6 to 12 cycles. TCRdb re-called the 5' RACE reads with MiXCR, one entry per CDR3 protein. The sample shows roughly 830,000 distinct CDR3 sequences, 62% of them seen only once. Sequenced input: blood. All receptors come from a man under 40 in good health.

This chain connects TRBV11-3 to TRBJ1-1; 7 bases align to TRBD1. J gave up 4 bases and V 3 bases, and 2 bases lay outside the gene matches. The CDR3 consists of 13 residues. Germline lookup yields CDR1 SGHNT and CDR2 YENEEA. The CDR3, as DNA: TGTGCCAGCAGCTTCGACAGGGCCACTGAAGCTTTCTTT. Residues: CASSFDRATEAFF.

The rearrangement joins TRBV7-2 to TRBJ1-2; D is undetermined. With 2 bases removed from V and 2 bases from J, the gap between germline ends came to 12 bases. The CDR3 runs 15 residues. Per the germline V gene, CDR1 is SGHTA and CDR2 is FQGNSA. CDR3: CASSLKGDGNYGYTF. The CDR3 nucleotides read TGTGCCAGCAGCTTAAAAGGAGACGGAAACTATGGCTACACCTTC.

This chain uses TRBV14 with TRBJ2-4, with D tentatively TRBD1 (5 bases). The DNA matches TRBJ2-7 better at its end, which makes the J call doubtful. Germline values: CDR1 SGHDN, CDR2 FVKESK. CDR3 length: 15 residues. CDR3 coding DNA: TGTGCCAGCAGCCAAGATGATCGGACACGCTACGAGCAGTACTTC. It translates to CASSQDDRTRYEQYF.

The chain uses TRBV7-3 and TRBJ2-7, with 14 nucleotides matching TRBD2. Germline CDR1 and CDR2: SGHTA and FQGTGA. The V segment lost 5 bases and the J segment 1 base; nucleotides outside the gene matches: 4. This CDR3 has 16 amino acids. The DNA for the CDR3 is TGTGCCAGCAGCGCGGGACTAGCGGGGGAGTCCTACGAGCAGTACTTC. This codes for CASSAGLAGESYEQYF.

This clonotype was detected only once. CDR3 nucleotides: TGCAGTGCTCGAGGGGGGGGTTACAATGGCTACACCTTC. Its protein is CSARGGGYNGYTF. The J gene is TRBJ1-2, the V gene TRBV20-1; TRBD1 might be the D (6 bases). Trimming shortened V by 5 bases and J by 6 bases, and 16 bases separated the two germline ends. The germline V gene has CDR1 DFQATT and CDR2 SNEGSKA (reference sequence). The CDR3 covers 13 residues.

This clonotype was observed a few times. This chain joins TRBV4-3 and TRBJ2-1, with a possible D match to TRBD1 (5 bases). The CDR3 has 14 residues. Trimming cost V 4 bases and J 7 bases, with 14 bases left between them. Germline CDR1 is LGHNA and CDR2 is YSLEER. The DNA for the CDR3 is TGCGCCAGCAGCCCAGGGTGGAATTGGAATGAGCAGTTCTTC. This codes for CASSPGWNWNEQFF.

This clonotype was seen only once. CDR3 loop: CASSLVRVNTEAFF. The DNA for the CDR3 is TGCGCCAGCAGCTTGGTTAGGGTGAACACTGAAGCTTTCTTT. This chain joins TRBV5-1 and TRBJ1-1; D gene uncertain. CDR3 size: 14 residues. V was pared by 0 bases and J by 0 bases, with 6 bases between. Per germline, CDR1 SGHRS and CDR2 YFSETQ.

DNA of the CDR3: TGTGCCAGCAGCATGTTGGAATCTCAGCCCCAGCATTTT. This codes for CASSMLESQPQHF. The chain joins TRBV21-1 to TRBJ1-5. TRBV21-1 is a documented pseudogene. CDR3 length equals 13 residues.

This chain links TRBV28 with TRBJ1-2; 9 bases line up with TRBD1. The germline gives CDR1 MDHEN, CDR2 SYDVKM. The CDR3 spans 16 residues. Trimming at V came to 5 bases and at J to 0 bases, leaving 7 bases not matched to a gene. The CDR3 nucleotides are TGTGCCAGCAGTCCCCCCGGGACAGGGTCTAACTATGGCTACACCTTC. Encoded protein: CASSPPGTGSNYGYTF.

V is TRBV6-6 and J is TRBJ2-4; 7 nucleotides line up with TRBD1. The last part of the DNA fits TRBJ2-5 better; the J call may be wrong. The CDR3 consists of 15 residues. CDR1 is MNHNY, CDR2 SVGAGI, per germline (reference sequence). CDR3 coding DNA: TGTGCCAGCAGTGACGGGGACAGCTACCAAGAGACCCAGTACTTC. This codes for CASSDGDSYQETQYF.

This clonotype was seen a few times. This chain uses TRBV7-9 with TRBJ2-7, with TRBD1 identical over 9 bases. The ends lost 7 bases at V and 3 bases at J; junction bases unmatched: 13. This CDR3 has 16 residues. Germline assignment: CDR1 SEHNR and CDR2 FQNEAQ (reference sequence). Here the CDR3 reads CASTQGGRQGVYEQYF. CDR3 in DNA: TGTGCCAGCACCCAGGGGGGGAGACAGGGGGTCTACGAGCAGTACTTC.

This clonotype occurred a few times. The chain employs TRBV29-1 and TRBJ1-2; D ambiguous. The CDR3 contains 13 residues. Germline V gives CDR1 SQVTM, CDR2 ANQGSEA. Between the trimmed V and J ends, which lost 1 base and 4 bases, there was a span of 10 bases. The CDR3 here is CSVEGEPSYGYTF. The CDR3 DNA sequence: TGCAGCGTTGAAGGAGAGCCTTCCTATGGCTACACCTTC.

V is TRBV5-6 and J is TRBJ2-7; D is possibly TRBD2 (5 bases). With 0 bases removed from V and 0 bases from J, the gap between germline ends came to 13 bases. Per the germline V gene, CDR1 is SGHDT and CDR2 is YYEEEE. The CDR3 covers 16 residues. CDR3 sequence: CASSLVWGGSSYEQYF. Written as DNA, the CDR3 is TGTGCCAGCAGCTTGGTATGGGGTGGGAGCTCCTACGAGCAGTACTTC. Supplemented by reference TRBV5-6 and TRBJ2-7, the full variable domain reads DAGVTQSPTHLIKTRGQQVTLRCSPKSGHDTVSWYQQALGQGPQFIFQYYEEEERQRGNFPDRFSGHQFPNYSSELNVNALLLGDSALYLCASSLVWGGSSYEQYFGPGTRLTVT.

The chain recombines TRBV7-6 with TRBJ1-5, with 12 bases that match TRBD1. This CDR3 is 17 amino acids long. The germline V gene has CDR1 SGHVS and CDR2 FNYEAQ. V trimming: 5 bases; J trimming: 1 base; junction bases outside the gene matches: 6. In DNA form, the CDR3 reads TGTGCCAGCAGCCCGGGGACAGGGGGCTGGAGCAATCAGCCCCAGCATTTT. Translating gives CASSPGTGGWSNQPQHF.

The chain links TRBV9 to TRBJ2-3, with 9 bases aligning to TRBD2. This CDR3 is built from 16 residues. The V segment lost 4 bases and the J segment 2 bases; nucleotides outside the gene matches: 8. CDR1 and CDR2 (germline): SGDLS, YYNGEE. The CDR3 here is CASSPQASGITDTQYF. CDR3 DNA sequence: TGTGCCAGCAGCCCCCAGGCTAGCGGGATCACAGATACGCAGTATTTT.

This clonotype has just one count. The chain has TRBV7-2 and TRBJ1-5; perhaps TRBD1 as D (5 bases). Trimming cost V 5 bases and J 4 bases, with 15 bases left between them. CDR1 SGHTA and CDR2 FQGNSA come from the germline V gene. The CDR3 is made up of 15 amino acids. CDR3 in amino acids: CASSPRVGENQPQHF. CDR3 bases: TGTGCCAGCAGCCCCAGGGTTGGCGAAAATCAGCCCCAGCATTTT. The entire variable domain, with the rest obtained from reference TRBV7-2 and TRBJ1-5, is as follows: GAGVSQSPSNKVTEKGKDVELRCDPISGHTALYWYRQSLGQGLEFLIYFQGNSAPDKSGLPSDRFSAERTGGSVSTLTIQRTQQEDSAVYLCASSPRVGENQPQHFGDGTRLSIL.

A few counts support this clonotype. The chain has TRBV7-9 and TRBJ2-1; D unclear. The CDR3 is 14 amino acids. CDR1 and CDR2 (germline): SEHNR, FQNEAQ (reference sequence). V was clipped by 4 bases and J by 5 bases, with 12 bases between them. The CDR3 loop is CASSSTTADNEQFF. The CDR3 DNA follows: TGTGCCAGCAGCTCCACGACGGCGGACAATGAGCAGTTCTTC.

The chain links TRBV28 to TRBJ2-7, with unresolved D. This CDR3 region has 14 residues. The germline V and J ends were trimmed by 2 bases and 5 bases, with 13 bases remaining between them. CDR1 is MDHEN and CDR2 is SYDVKM in the germline V gene. The CDR3 region has the DNA TGTGCCAGCAGTTTAATGAAGGGTTACCACGAGCAGTACTTC. Amino acids: CASSLMKGYHEQYF.